The T cell receptor beta chain under discussion was sequenced for a study of neurological immune-mediated disorders. The CDR3 has 13 amino acids. V lost 3 bases, J lost 4 bases, and 9 bases lay in between. CDR1 and CDR2 from the germline V gene are SEHNR and FQNEAQ (reference sequence). Overall study results and limits: No sharing of CDR3 amino acid sequences was observed among expanded clones across subjects, suggesting private repertoires in all groups. In HTLV-1-associated myelopathy, TCR clonal expansion was greatest, whereas multiple sclerosis had the least, falling below healthy controls.

This clonotype has ten or more counts. No antigen is known for it. TCRdb recomputed calls from the 5' RACE reads with MiXCR, one row per CDR3 protein. This table holds about 40,000 distinct CDR3 sequences, roughly 2.5% found once. The chain employs TRBV7-9 and TRBJ1-1, with a weak D call TRBD1 (5 bases). This receptor was obtained from a man aged 45 to 65 with multiple sclerosis. The sequencing sample was made of PBMCs. CDR3 protein: CASSFGGATEAFF. As DNA, the CDR3 is TGTGCCAGCAGCTTCGGAGGGGCCACTGAAGCTTTCTTT. The whole variable domain, remainder taken from reference TRBV7-9 and TRBJ1-1, is DTGVSQNPRHKITKRGQNVTFRCDPISEHNRLYWYRQTLGQGPEFLTYFQNEAQLEKSRLLSDRFSAERPKGSFSTLEIQRTEQGDSAMYLCASSFGGATEAFFGQGTRLTVV.